The 32 T cell receptor beta chains below were found in one sample sequenced in a study of vaccination and CD4 T cells after COVID-19. Treatment of the sample: roughly 10-day PBMC culture with coronavirus spike peptide pools or control peptides (ViraFEST assay). Which antigens these TCRs recognize remains unknown. Sequencing of DNA taken from cultured CD4+ T cells relied on the Oncomine TCR Beta short-read assay. MiXCR, applied by TCRdb to the PCR reads, yields one record per CDR3 protein. The data hold some 8,200 distinct CDR3 sequences, with approximately 70% observed a single time. Sequencing was done on a sample of CD4+ T cells from blood, cultured in vitro. These TCRs come from a human donor who had recovered from COVID-19.

V usage is TRBV7-6 and J usage is TRBJ2-1, with a weak D call TRBD1 (6 bases). Looked up from germline, CDR1 is SGHVS and CDR2 is FNYEAQ. The CDR3 has 16 amino acids. The germline V and J ends were trimmed by 5 bases and 3 bases, with 17 bases remaining between them. The CDR3 region has the DNA TGTGCCAGCAGCCCAAGTGGGACAACAATCTACAATGAGCAGTTCTTC. It yields the protein CASSPSGTTIYNEQFF.

The V gene is TRBV20-1, the J gene TRBJ2-1, with D possibly matching TRBD2 (6 bases). In germline, CDR1 is DFQATT, CDR2 SNEGSKA (reference sequence). This CDR3 comprises 13 residues. Trimming cost V 5 bases and J 7 bases, with 15 bases left between them. Here the CDR3 reads CSAEGLARNEQFF. In DNA form, the CDR3 reads TGCAGTGCTGAGGGGCTAGCGAGGAATGAGCAGTTCTTC.

V and J are TRBV6-2 or TRBV6-3 and TRBJ1-2; D might be TRBD1 (5 bases). The germline gives CDR1 MNHEY, CDR2 SVGEGT. V was cut by 8 bases and J by 4 bases, with 14 bases left in between. The CDR3 is 13 amino acids. CDR3 DNA sequence: TGTGCCAGCTTTTCAGGGCGAGGCTATGGCTACACCTTC. Amino acid sequence: CASFSGRGYGYTF.

For the CDR3, the DNA is TGTGCCAGCAGTTACCTGGACCCGAGACGGCAGTTCTTC. Translated, it gives CASSYLDPRRQFF. This sequence joins TRBV6-5 and TRBJ2-1; D remains ambiguous. V was cut by 2 bases and J by 12 bases, with 14 bases left in between. The CDR3 totals 13 residues. Germline values: CDR1 MNHEY, CDR2 SVGAGI.

The V and J genes are TRBV5-1 and TRBJ2-2, with TRBD2 matching over 7 bases. There are 17 residues in the CDR3. Germline CDR1 reads SGHRS; CDR2 reads YFSETQ. Losses at the gene ends were 0 bases for V and 6 bases for J; bases not matched to a gene: 11. The CDR3 region has the DNA TGCGCCAGCAGCTTGGCAGTCGGGGCTAGCGGCGCCGGGGAGCTGTTTTTT. Translated: CASSLAVGASGAGELFF.

The J gene is TRBJ1-1, the V gene TRBV12-3 or TRBV12-4; D ambiguous. Trimming pared 7 bases from V and 6 bases from J, leaving 12 bases between. The CDR3 length is 12 residues. The CDR3 protein is CASTTHGSEAFF. As DNA, the CDR3 is TGTGCCAGCACAACCCATGGCTCTGAAGCTTTCTTT.

In regard to this clonotype: One end of the junction fails to match germline, which may point to a read error. The rearrangement joins TRBV20-1 to TRBJ2-1; the D call may be TRBD1 or TRBD2 (5 bases each). The CDR3 length is 13 residues. Germline CDR1 and CDR2: DFQATT and SNEGSKA (reference sequence). The CDR3 spells CSARVGVGSEQFF. In DNA form, the CDR3 reads TGCAGTGCCAGAGTGGGGGTGGGGAGCGAGCAGTTCTTC.

The rearrangement links TRBV20-1 to TRBJ1-2, with 7 bases aligning to TRBD1. CDR3 length: 15 residues. Germline assignment: CDR1 DFQATT and CDR2 SNEGSKA (reference sequence). J gave up 1 base and V 3 bases, and 8 bases lay outside the gene matches. The CDR3 here is CSARIDREGNYGYTF. Written as DNA, the CDR3 is TGCAGTGCTAGGATAGACAGGGAGGGTAACTATGGCTACACCTTC.

The chain has TRBV4-2 and TRBJ1-2; 7 nucleotides line up with TRBD1. CDR3 length: 14 amino acids. Trimming cost V 0 bases and J 9 bases; bases outside gene matches: 7. Germline V lookup: CDR1 LGHNA, CDR2 YNFKEQ. CDR3 sequence (DNA): TGTGCCAGCAGCCAAGATCGGTACAGGGGAAGCTACACCTTC. As protein: CASSQDRYRGSYTF.

The V gene is TRBV6-1, the J gene TRBJ2-7; D may match TRBD1 or TRBD2 (5 bases each). The CDR3 has 15 amino acids. The V and J ends lost 8 bases and 0 bases respectively, with 17 bases between them. Germline V lookup: CDR1 MNHNS, CDR2 SASEGT. The CDR3 coding sequence is TGTGCCAGCTCTACGCGGGCAGGGAGCTCCTACGAGCAGTACTTC. This gives the protein CASSTRAGSSYEQYF.

The chain joins TRBV10-3 to TRBJ1-2; D call uncertain. The germline gives CDR1 ENHRY, CDR2 SYGVKD. With 1 base removed from V and 1 base from J, the gap between germline ends came to 13 bases. This CDR3 is 16 amino acids long. CDR3 region: CAISEYAGAINYGYTF. CDR3 coding DNA: TGTGCCATCAGTGAGTACGCAGGAGCTATTAACTATGGCTACACCTTC.

This chain links TRBV6-5 with TRBJ1-2, with a tentative D call TRBD1 (5 bases). This CDR3 spans 16 amino acids. Trimming shortened V by 3 bases and J by 4 bases, and 18 bases separated the two germline ends. Germline lookup yields CDR1 MNHEY and CDR2 SVGAGI. CDR3 sequence: CASSYNPGPTAYGYTF. CDR3 sequence (DNA): TGTGCCAGCAGTTATAATCCGGGACCGACAGCCTATGGCTACACCTTC.

The chain couples TRBV27 to TRBJ1-1, with D unresolved. V was cut by 9 bases and J by 8 bases, with 13 bases left in between. CDR3 size: 11 residues. Looked up from germline, CDR1 is MNHEY and CDR2 is SMNVEV (reference sequence). The CDR3 sequence is CASPRGGEAFF. CDR3 nucleotide sequence: TGTGCCAGTCCTCGCGGCGGGGAAGCTTTCTTT.

V usage is TRBV3-1 and J usage is TRBJ1-6; D not resolved. The germline V gene has CDR1 LGHDT and CDR2 YNNKEL (reference sequence). This CDR3 comprises 15 residues. The V end lost 1 base, the J end lost 8 bases, and 12 bases lay between the germline ends. Here the CDR3 DNA reads TGTGCCAGCAGCCAAGGGTGGGCCCTGGATTCACCCCTCCACTTT. Encoded protein: CASSQGWALDSPLHF.

The chain links TRBV5-1 to TRBJ2-1; 12 nucleotides line up with TRBD2. This CDR3 region has 18 residues. Per germline, CDR1 SGHRS and CDR2 YFSETQ. J gave up 7 bases and V 4 bases, and 15 bases lay outside the gene matches. DNA of the CDR3: TGCGCCAGCAGCCCGAGACTAGCGGGAGTTCCCATTGTTAATGAGCAGTTCTTC. It is translated as CASSPRLAGVPIVNEQFF.

V usage is TRBV6-1 and J usage is TRBJ1-5; tentatively, D is TRBD1 (6 bases). CDR3 size: 15 residues. V was cut by 3 bases and J by 3 bases, with 12 bases left in between. CDR1 is MNHNS, CDR2 SASEGT, per germline. CDR3 region: CASSDGTNINQPQHF. CDR3 DNA sequence: TGTGCCAGCAGTGACGGGACAAACATCAATCAGCCCCAGCATTTT.

This clonotype was counted once. The CDR3 sequence: CASSADGLAKNIQYF. CDR3 nucleotide sequence: TGCGCCAGCAGCGCGGACGGGCTAGCCAAAAACATTCAGTACTTC. The chain links TRBV5-1 to TRBJ2-4; D gene unclear. The CDR3 runs 15 residues. The germline V gene encodes CDR1 SGHRS and CDR2 YFSETQ. Trimming shortened V by 4 bases and J by 0 bases, and 11 bases separated the two germline ends.

This rearrangement joins TRBV19 to TRBJ2-1; D gene ambiguous. Trimming removed 2 bases from V and 4 bases from J, with 12 bases in between. This CDR3 region has 15 residues. CDR1 is LNHDA, CDR2 SQIVND, per germline (reference sequence). The CDR3: CASSIRRVRYNEQFF. CDR3 DNA sequence: TGTGCCAGTAGTATACGTAGGGTCAGATACAATGAGCAGTTCTTC.

The chain employs TRBV24-1 and TRBJ2-5; 11 positions agree with TRBD1. The length of the CDR3 is 16 residues. V was clipped by 5 bases and J by 4 bases; unmatched bases: 8. In germline, CDR1 is KGHDR, CDR2 SFDVKD. CDR3 DNA: TGTGCCACCAGTGCCGCTGGACAGGGGGCGCGAGAGACCCAGTACTTC. Amino acids: CATSAAGQGARETQYF.

The chain links TRBV12-3 or TRBV12-4 to TRBJ2-1; 11 bases align to TRBD1. With the DNA end fitting TRBJ2-7 better, the J assignment may be wrong. This CDR3 has 14 amino acids. CDR3 in DNA: TGTGCCAGCACCACGGACAGGGGGCCCTACGAGCAGTACTTC. The encoded protein is CASTTDRGPYEQYF.

The chain carries TRBV19 and TRBJ2-2; tentatively, D is TRBD1 (6 bases). Germline loops: CDR1 LNHDA, CDR2 SQIVND (reference sequence). Trimming cost V 2 bases and J 1 base, with 20 bases left between them. The CDR3 totals 19 residues. The CDR3 region has the DNA TGTGCCAGTAGTATAAGGGAATGGGGGCCGACAGAGAACACCGGGGAGCTGTTTTTT. Translated, it gives CASSIREWGPTENTGELFF.

The chain recombines TRBV11-3 with TRBJ2-7; TRBD1 agrees at 8 bases. V lost 1 base and J lost 4; bases outside the gene matches: 6. This CDR3 is built from 15 residues. CDR1 is SGHNT and CDR2 is YENEEA in the germline V gene. The CDR3 bases are TGTGCCAGCAGCTTAGGACAGGGGATAAGGTACGAGCAGTACTTC. It specifies CASSLGQGIRYEQYF.

The chain couples TRBV20-1 to TRBJ2-1; 9 bases fit TRBD2. Trimming removed 5 bases from V and 1 base from J; junction bases left unmatched: 3. The germline gives CDR1 DFQATT, CDR2 SNEGSKA (reference sequence). The CDR3 consists of 14 residues. This CDR3 is CSAVAGGSYNEQFF. CDR3 sequence (DNA): TGCAGTGCTGTCGCGGGGGGGTCCTACAATGAGCAGTTCTTC.

V is TRBV20-1 and J is TRBJ2-7; 11 bases line up with TRBD2. V shed 6 bases, J shed 2 bases, and the junction held 9 bases outside the gene matches. From germline, CDR1 is DFQATT and CDR2 SNEGSKA (reference sequence). The CDR3 covers 15 residues. This chain's CDR3 is CSATRSGRVPYEQYF. The CDR3 DNA reads TGCAGTGCGACCCGTAGCGGGAGGGTTCCCTACGAGCAGTACTTC.

J is TRBJ2-6 and V is TRBV7-2; unclear D gene. Germline CDR1 SGHTA, CDR2 FQGNSA. V gave up 3 bases and J gave up 7 bases, with 16 bases separating them. This CDR3 is 16 amino acids long. CDR3 DNA sequence: TGTGCCAGCAGCTTGCTTCGAGGTACGGCCGCCAACGTCCTGACTTTC. It yields the protein CASSLLRGTAANVLTF.

The chain links TRBV5-4 to TRBJ2-2; no reliable D call. Germline V gene data show CDR1 as SGHNT and CDR2 as YYREEE (reference sequence). V lost 2 bases and J lost 7, with 3 bases in between. This CDR3 is built from 11 residues. CDR3: CASSFGGELFF. The CDR3 DNA reads as TGTGCCAGCAGCTTTGGCGGGGAGCTGTTTTTT.

The chain links TRBV27 to TRBJ2-3; D may be TRBD1 (5 bases). This CDR3 contains 13 residues. Germline CDR1 and CDR2: MNHEY and SMNVEV (reference sequence). V gave up 5 bases and J gave up 1 base, with 7 bases separating them. This CDR3 reads CASSLGGTDTQYF. In nucleotides, the CDR3 is TGTGCCAGCAGTCTAGGGGGCACAGATACGCAGTATTTT.

V usage is TRBV24-1 and J usage is TRBJ2-3; TRBD2 matches 12 bases. In germline, CDR1 is KGHDR, CDR2 SFDVKD. The trim removed 2 bases at V and 6 bases at J, leaving 8 bases unmatched. This CDR3 is 17 amino acids long. CDR3 in amino acids: CATSDWRTSGVGDTQYF. DNA of the CDR3: TGTGCCACCAGTGATTGGAGGACTAGCGGGGTCGGGGATACGCAGTATTTT.

This clonotype occurred once. The chain carries TRBV27 and TRBJ1-6; D might be TRBD1 (5 bases). The V gene lost 4 bases and the J gene lost 10 bases, with 17 bases spanning the gap. The CDR3 extends over 15 amino acids. The germline V gene has CDR1 MNHEY and CDR2 SMNVEV (reference sequence). As DNA, the CDR3 is TGTGCCAGCAGTTCCGGGACTGGGCTTGGGTCACCCCTCCACTTT. It encodes CASSSGTGLGSPLHF.

A single count supports this clonotype. The germline gene is not matched at one end of the junction; a read error may be the cause. This chain connects TRBV7-7 to TRBJ2-3, with TRBD1 matching 11 bases. Germline V CDR1 and CDR2: SSHAT, FNYEAQ (reference sequence). The CDR3 consists of 14 residues. The CDR3 is CASSPGQGADTQYF. As DNA, the CDR3 is TGTGCTAGCAGCCCGGGACAGGGGGCAGATACGCAGTATTTT.

The V and J genes are TRBV6-1 and TRBJ2-1; no clear D gene. CDR3 size: 12 residues. V gave up 6 bases and J gave up 9 bases, with 12 bases separating them. The V gene's germline CDR1 is MNHNS and CDR2 SASEGT. CDR3 sequence: CASSFLGGEQFF. The CDR3, as DNA: TGTGCCAGCAGCTTCCTCGGCGGTGAGCAGTTCTTC.

The V call is TRBV6-5, the J call TRBJ2-7, with TRBD2 matching 7 bases. The CDR3 is 12 amino acids. V trimming: 2 bases; J trimming: 6 bases; junction bases outside the gene matches: 1. Germline CDR1 is MNHEY and CDR2 is SVGAGI. CDR3 DNA sequence: TGTGCCAGCAGTTACAGCGGGGTCGAGCAGTACTTC. Its translation: CASSYSGVEQYF.